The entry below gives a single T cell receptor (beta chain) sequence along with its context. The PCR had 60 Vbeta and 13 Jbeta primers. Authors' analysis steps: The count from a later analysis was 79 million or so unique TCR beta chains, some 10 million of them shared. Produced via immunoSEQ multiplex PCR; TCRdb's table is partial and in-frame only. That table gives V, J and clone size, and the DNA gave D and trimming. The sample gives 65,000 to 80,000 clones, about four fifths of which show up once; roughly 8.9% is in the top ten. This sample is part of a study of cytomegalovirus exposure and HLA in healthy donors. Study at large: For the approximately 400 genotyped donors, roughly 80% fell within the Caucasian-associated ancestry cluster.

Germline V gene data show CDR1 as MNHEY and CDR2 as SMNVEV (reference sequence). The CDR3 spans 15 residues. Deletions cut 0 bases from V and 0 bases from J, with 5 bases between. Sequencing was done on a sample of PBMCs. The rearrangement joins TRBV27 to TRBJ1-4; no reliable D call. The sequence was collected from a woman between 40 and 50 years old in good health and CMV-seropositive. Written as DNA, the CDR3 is TGTGCCAGCAGTTTATCGGCTTCAACTAATGAAAAACTGTTTTTT. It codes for CASSLSASTNEKLFF.